What follows are 17 T cell receptor beta chains derived from one specimen sequenced in a study of blood T cell repertoires in COVID-19. Produced via immunoSEQ multiplex PCR; TCRdb's table is partial and in-frame only. The sample records fewer than 400,000 clones, more than 85% being singletons. Sequenced input: PBMCs or T cells enriched from blood (not recorded which). The receptors here all came from a woman aged 30 to 39 who had been exposed to COVID-19.

V and J are TRBV19 and TRBJ1-2; 10 bases map to TRBD1. Germline CDR1 is LNHDA and CDR2 is SQIVND (reference sequence). The CDR3 has 12 residues. The J segment lost 7 bases and the V segment lost 9 bases, leaving 5 bases of the junction unmatched. The CDR3 nucleotides are TGTGCCAGCCGACAGGGGGCGGCTGGCTACACCTTC. Translated: CASRQGAAGYTF.

The V and J genes are TRBV18 and TRBJ1-2; D ambiguous. The CDR3 has 14 residues. V was pared by 2 bases and J by 4 bases, with 11 bases between. Germline CDR1 is KGHSH and CDR2 is LQKENI. The chain's CDR3 is CASSPSKQIYGYTF. The CDR3 DNA is TGTGCCAGCTCACCATCAAAACAGATCTATGGCTACACCTTC.

V gene TRBV6-1 combines with J gene TRBJ1-1; tentatively, D is TRBD1 (5 bases). The length of the CDR3 is 14 residues. Germline values: CDR1 MNHNS, CDR2 SASEGT. V was pared by 2 bases and J by 3 bases, with 10 bases between. The CDR3 loop reads CASSEKGDHTEAFF. The CDR3 DNA is TGTGCCAGCAGTGAAAAAGGGGATCACACTGAAGCTTTCTTT.

The chain combines TRBV18 with TRBJ1-2, with 8 bases that match TRBD1. This CDR3 spans 14 amino acids. CDR1 and CDR2 from the germline V gene are KGHSH and LQKENI. V was pared by 3 bases and J by 6 bases, with 6 bases of the junction left unmatched. CDR3 region: CASSPGQGMNGYTF. For the CDR3, the DNA is TGTGCCAGCTCACCCGGACAGGGAATGAATGGCTACACCTTC.

This chain connects TRBV5-4 to TRBJ1-5; TRBD1 matches 8 bases. V shed 5 bases, J shed 5 bases, and the junction held 3 bases outside the gene matches. Germline V CDR1 and CDR2: SGHNT, YYREEE (reference sequence). This CDR3 region has 13 residues. The CDR3 bases are TGTGCCAGCAGTCAGGGGGCGGATCAGCCCCAGCATTTT. Amino acids: CASSQGADQPQHF.

V and J are TRBV5-1 and TRBJ2-3; TRBD2 might be the D (6 bases). Germline V lookup: CDR1 SGHRS, CDR2 YFSETQ. The CDR3 is 15 residues long. The V end lost 1 base, the J end lost 1 base, and 10 bases lay between the germline ends. The CDR3, as DNA: TGCGCCAGCAGCTTGTACGCGGGGCGCACAGATACGCAGTATTTT. It encodes CASSLYAGRTDTQYF.

CDR3 nucleotide sequence: TGTGCTAGTGGTTTGGGGACTACGGACAATCAGCCCCAGCATTTT. Its protein product is CASGLGTTDNQPQHF. V usage is TRBV12-5 and J usage is TRBJ1-5; D unclear. Trimming stripped 1 base from V and 3 bases from J, with 10 bases between. Germline V gives CDR1 LGHNT, CDR2 FRNRAP. This CDR3 has 15 amino acids.

The rearrangement links TRBV2 to TRBJ2-1; 7 positions match TRBD2. The CDR3 is made up of 17 amino acids. The germline CDR1 and CDR2 sequences are SNHLY and FYNNEI. V lost 3 bases to trimming and J lost 5 bases; unmatched junction nucleotides: 13. CDR3 sequence: CASSEGRDRHPDNEQFF. In DNA form, the CDR3 reads TGTGCCAGCAGTGAGGGGAGGGACCGGCACCCGGACAATGAGCAGTTCTTC. The full variable domain, rest sourced from reference TRBV2 and TRBJ2-1, is EPEVTQTPSHQVTQMGQEVILRCVPISNHLYFYWYRQILGQKVEFLVSFYNNEISEKSEIFDDQFSVERPDGSNFTLKIRSTKLEDSAMYFCASSEGRDRHPDNEQFFGPGTRLTVL.

The chain joins TRBV5-1 to TRBJ2-7, with 8 nucleotides matching TRBD1. The CDR3 loop spans 15 amino acids. V shed 0 bases, J shed 5 bases, and the junction held 7 bases outside the gene matches. The germline V gene has CDR1 SGHRS and CDR2 YFSETQ. The CDR3 sequence: CASSLELQGVDEQYF. CDR3 coding DNA: TGCGCCAGCAGCTTGGAACTACAGGGGGTGGACGAGCAGTACTTC. The full variable domain, rest sourced from reference TRBV5-1 and TRBJ2-7, is KAGVTQTPRYLIKTRGQQVTLSCSPISGHRSVSWYQQTPGQGLQFLFEYFSETQRNKGNFPGRFSGRQFSNSRSEMNVSTLELGDSALYLCASSLELQGVDEQYFGPGTRLTVT.

This clone was seen once. This chain joins TRBV6-1 and TRBJ1-6; possible D gene TRBD1, 6 bases. This CDR3 region has 16 residues. From germline, CDR1 is MNHNS and CDR2 SASEGT. Trimming removed 1 base at V and 7 bases at J, with 14 bases between. CDR3 coding DNA: TGTGCCAGCAGTGAAGGACCGACAGGAAGCAATTCACCCCTCCACTTT. It is translated as CASSEGPTGSNSPLHF.

As regards this clone: This CDR3 is also generated by other DNA sequences in the sample. The gene calls are TRBV4-3 and TRBJ1-2; 7 nucleotides align to TRBD1. CDR1 and CDR2 (germline): LGHNA, YSLEER. The V segment lost 0 bases and the J segment 5 bases; nucleotides outside the gene matches: 0. The CDR3 sequence is 13 residues long. This chain's CDR3 is CASSQDRGYGYTF. DNA for the CDR3: TGCGCCAGCAGCCAAGACAGGGGGTATGGCTACACCTTC.

This clone occurred a few times. The chain recombines TRBV30 with TRBJ1-2, with 8 nucleotides matching TRBD1. Looked up from germline, CDR1 is GTSNPN and CDR2 is SVGIG (reference sequence). This CDR3 region has 15 residues. V lost 3 bases, J lost 2 bases, and 8 bases stayed unmatched. CDR3 nucleotide sequence: TGTGCCTGGAGAGGGAGGGGACAGGCAAACTATGGCTACACCTTC. Its translation: CAWRGRGQANYGYTF.

The rearrangement uses TRBV18 and TRBJ1-3; the D gene is possibly TRBD1 (5 bases). Germline CDR1 is KGHSH and CDR2 is LQKENI. Trimming shortened V by 0 bases and J by 0 bases, and 9 bases separated the two germline ends. The CDR3 consists of 16 residues. The CDR3 coding sequence is TGTGCCAGCTCACCACCGGGACTCAGCTCTGGAAACACCATATATTTT. Translated, it gives CASSPPGLSSGNTIYF.

The rearrangement uses TRBV27 and TRBJ2-7; D is possibly TRBD1 (5 bases). The V end lost 3 bases, the J end lost 11 bases, and 11 bases lay between the germline ends. CDR1 and CDR2 from the germline V gene are MNHEY and SMNVEV (reference sequence). The CDR3 length is 11 residues. DNA of the CDR3: TGTGCCAGCAGTTTGGGGCCCCAAGAGTACTTC. Protein sequence: CASSLGPQEYF.

The chain joins TRBV5-1 to TRBJ1-1; possibly TRBD1 for D (5 bases). The CDR3 has 14 amino acids. The germline V gene has CDR1 SGHRS and CDR2 YFSETQ. V was clipped by 1 base and J by 5 bases, with 12 bases between them. Written as DNA, the CDR3 is TGCGCCAGCAGCTTGTTTGACCGGGGGACTGAAGCTTTCTTT. It is translated as CASSLFDRGTEAFF.

This clone was seen only once. The V and J genes are TRBV5-1 and TRBJ1-4; TRBD1 matches at 10 bases. Germline-derived CDR1 and CDR2 are SGHRS and YFSETQ. The CDR3 sequence is 13 residues long. The J segment lost 6 bases and the V segment lost 5 bases, leaving 1 base of the junction unmatched. The CDR3 sequence: CASRGQGHEKLFF. The CDR3 DNA reads as TGCGCCAGCAGGGGACAGGGGCATGAAAAACTGTTTTTT.

The rearrangement joins TRBV5-4 to TRBJ2-2; D is uncertain. The CDR3 consists of 14 residues. V dropped 0 bases and J dropped 4 bases, with 7 bases sitting between them. Germline V gene data show CDR1 as SGHNT and CDR2 as YYREEE (reference sequence). The CDR3 DNA reads TGTGCCAGCAGCTTGGAGAGGCCCACCGGGGAGCTGTTTTTT. Amino acid sequence: CASSLERPTGELFF.